The clone carrying this T cell receptor (beta chain) was found a few times. Antigen unknown. Uncontrolled infections, other autoimmune diseases, pregnancy or lactation led to exclusion of patients. The source of the sample is a study of T cells in Graves' hyperthyroidism and ophthalmopathy. Findings of the study overall: Ophthalmopathy was told apart from stable hyperthyroidism by a 13 V-J model.

The source material, RNA transcripts, was used to amplify TCR beta CDR3 regions. The HTBI primer set was used in a first-round RT-PCR of the TCR CDR3. Each CDR3 protein is one row after TCRdb ran MiXCR on the multiplex PCR reads. The profile covers some 340,000 distinct CDR3 sequences, with roughly 13% appearing a single time and almost 35% taken by the ten largest. The CDR3 is made up of 14 amino acids. Germline V gene sequence: CDR1 SGDLS, CDR2 YYNGEE. The trim removed 2 bases at V and 2 bases at J, leaving 3 bases unmatched. This receptor was identified in a woman in her thirties or forties with Graves' ophthalmopathy. The V and J genes are TRBV9 and TRBJ1-1; TRBD1 matches 7 bases. The sample taken for sequencing was blood. DNA for the CDR3: TGTGCCAGCAGCGTCAGGGGGAGCAACACTGAAGCTTTCTTT. Its translation is CASSVRGSNTEAFF.